What follows describes a single T cell receptor (beta chain). Patients of the Seattle cohort, enrolled during active infection, were followed longitudinally. The data belong to a study of blood T cell repertoires in COVID-19. Turning to the study itself: Samples came from the United States, Italy and Spain, spanning acute and convalescent COVID-19.

V dropped 3 bases and J dropped 7 bases, with 10 bases sitting between them. This CDR3 is built from 13 residues. Germline values: CDR1 MRHNA, CDR2 SNTAGT. Original processing methods: Amplified reference gene primers provided the basis for estimating nucleated cell counts. TCRdb's table, derived via immunoSEQ multiplex PCR, lists solely in-frame clones and lacks some. Clonal size and the V and J genes are those of that table, whereas D and trimming came from the DNA. The table records hundreds of thousands of clones, roughly 79% of them present only once. The sequencing sample was made of peripheral blood. This TCR came from a woman of 80 years or more with COVID-19, enrolled during active disease. The chain carries TRBV6-4 and TRBJ1-5, with a tentative D call TRBD1 (5 bases). The CDR3 nucleotides are TGTGCCAGCAGTGAGGGGGAGGGCCAGCCCCAGCATTTT. It translates to CASSEGEGQPQHF.